These T cell receptor beta chains were read from a single sample in a study of pediatric ulcerative colitis. Clones were read by immunoSEQ multiplex PCR, and TCRdb kept only the in-frame ones, dropping some. The sample carries 45,000 to 55,000 clones, roughly 79% recorded once. The sequenced material came from gut tissue. The receptors here all came from a girl aged 5-17 years with moderate ulcerative colitis. Each CDR3 is given with its conserved first and last residue.

V	J	CDR3
TRBV2	TRBJ2-5	CASTLRGGFETQYF
TRBV5-1	TRBJ1-1	CASSPGTLGMNTEAFF
TRBV18	TRBJ2-1	CASSPLRQGGYNEQFF
TRBV2	TRBJ2-2	CASSGTPPNTGELFF
TRBV28	TRBJ1-2	CASMLIGTEHGYTF
TRBV7-2	TRBJ1-2	CASSLGLPGAGGYTF
TRBV29-1	TRBJ2-5	CSVERPGTGLKKTQYF
TRBV5-1	TRBJ2-1	CASSLTSGPNNEQFF
TRBV30	TRBJ2-3	CAWEQGIVTDTQYF
TRBV4-1	TRBJ2-7	CASSQELGWYEQYF
TRBV28	TRBJ1-3	CASLGGGLAGNTIYF
TRBV5-6	TRBJ1-1	CASSLGTGGITEAFF
TRBV6-1	TRBJ2-6	CASSESYPGANVLTF
TRBV30	TRBJ2-5	CAWAFGQETQYF
TRBV5-1	TRBJ1-1	CASRLREGGNEAFF
TRBV7-2	TRBJ2-3	CASRWVKDTQYF
TRBV7-2	TRBJ2-1	CASSKVGGSSYNEQFF
TRBV5-6	TRBJ2-1	CASSLGGEQFF
TRBV19	TRBJ2-7	CASSPRGTGIYEQYF
TRBV4-3	TRBJ1-2	CASSQVRVGSYGYTF
TRBV5-1	TRBJ2-3	CASSWPTSRGRAGDTQYF
TRBV11-2	TRBJ2-7	CASSFSRGANYEQYF
TRBV2	TRBJ1-4	CASSEAELPRGKLFF
TRBV6-4	TRBJ2-3	CASSEQGSSDTQYF
TRBV10-3	TRBJ1-2	CAISEQGGGYTF
TRBV4-1	TRBJ1-1	CASSPYLGTTGTEAFF
TRBV11-2	TRBJ2-7	CASSSPLGGYSYEQYF
TRBV6-5	TRBJ1-2	CASRGTVLNYGYTF
TRBV19	TRBJ2-1	CASSILGGRYNEQFF
TRBV10-3	TRBJ1-6	CAISRALYPGADNSPLHF
TRBV2	TRBJ1-5	CASSEMWAAGQPQHF
TRBV7-9	TRBJ2-3	CAASGRVSTDTQYF
TRBV7-9	TRBJ1-6	CASSLAGASLNSPLHF
TRBV28	TRBJ2-5	CASRGVVDVETQYF
TRBV29-1	TRBJ1-1	CSVERWGNRDTEAFF
TRBV4-1	TRBJ1-2	CASSQQTGITYGYTF
TRBV6-1	TRBJ1-1	CASSGGLGGMNTEAFF
TRBV5-4	TRBJ1-2	CASSFLVGRYTF
TRBV6-1	TRBJ1-5	CASSEMGGQPQHF
TRBV30	TRBJ2-3	CAWSLIRMGDTQYF
TRBV6-5	TRBJ2-6	CASSYKGFGANVLTF
TRBV2	TRBJ2-7	CASRGRSGEQYF
TRBV7-7	TRBJ2-2	CASSSDAGGELFF
TRBV11-2	TRBJ2-1	CASSSVAGGAYNEQFF
TRBV4-3	TRBJ1-2	CASSQDGTGPYGYTF
TRBV18	TRBJ1-5	CASSLTRSNQPQHF
TRBV7-9	TRBJ2-3	CASSLIGDTQYF
TRBV2	TRBJ2-7	CASRGLAGYEQYF
TRBV9	TRBJ1-2	CASSVNTGTTGYTF